This TCR beta chain came from a study of T cell responses to AZD1222 COVID-19 vaccine. Study results and limitations: Donors in the cohort were predominantly white British and more often female, and clonal diversity was possibly underestimated. Nearly half of spike-specific TCRs reportedly go after variant regions that carry no mutations.

With 4 bases clipped from V and 3 bases from J, the junction kept 8 bases outside the gene matches. The V gene's germline CDR1 is LGHDT and CDR2 YNNKEL (reference sequence). The CDR3 contains 15 residues. This clone was recorded a few times. Its antigen is not identified. Produced via immunoSEQ multiplex PCR; TCRdb's table is partial and in-frame only. The data hold 43,000 or so clones, with 90% observed a single time. The sequences come from peripheral blood, collected 28 days after the second AZD1222 dose. This clonotype was sampled from an adult who received the AZD1222 COVID-19 vaccine. This sequence joins TRBV3-1 (or the pseudogene TRBV3-2) and TRBJ1-2, with 7 bases fitting TRBD1. The DNA of the CDR3 is TGTGCCAGCAGCCGCGACAGGGTCCGAGACTATGGCTACACCTTC. Protein product: CASSRDRVRDYGYTF.